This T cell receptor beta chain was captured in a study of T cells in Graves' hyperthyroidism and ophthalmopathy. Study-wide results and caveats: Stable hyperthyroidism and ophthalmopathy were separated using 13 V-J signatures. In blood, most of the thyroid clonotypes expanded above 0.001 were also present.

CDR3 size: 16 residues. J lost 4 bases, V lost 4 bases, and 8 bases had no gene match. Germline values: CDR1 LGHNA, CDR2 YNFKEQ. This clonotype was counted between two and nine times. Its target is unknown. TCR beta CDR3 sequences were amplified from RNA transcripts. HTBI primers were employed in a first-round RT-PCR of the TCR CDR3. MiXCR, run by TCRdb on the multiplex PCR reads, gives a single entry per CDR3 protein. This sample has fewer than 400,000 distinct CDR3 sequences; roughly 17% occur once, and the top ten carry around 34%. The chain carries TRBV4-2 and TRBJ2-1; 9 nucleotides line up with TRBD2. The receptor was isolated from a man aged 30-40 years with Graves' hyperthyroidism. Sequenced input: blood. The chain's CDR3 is CASSRISGRNYNEQFF. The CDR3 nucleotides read TGTGCCAGCAGCCGAATCAGCGGGAGGAATTACAATGAGCAGTTCTTC.